These 14 T cell receptor beta chains were sequenced from one sample in a study of cytomegalovirus exposure and HLA in healthy donors. With 60 Vbeta and 13 Jbeta primers, the PCR was carried out. This table comes from immunoSEQ multiplex PCR, and its TCRdb copy is limited to in-frame clones, with some not included. The profile covers 150,000 to 200,000 clones, with roughly 79% appearing a single time and just under 1% taken by the ten largest. The sample comprised PBMCs. These TCRs come from a woman between 45 and 60 years old in good health and CMV-seropositive.

The CDR3 region has the DNA TGCGCCAGCAGCCCCTCTTACCCGGGACTAGCGGGGGCAGATACGCAGTATTTT. This encodes CASSPSYPGLAGADTQYF. This rearrangement joins TRBV4-3 to TRBJ2-3, with 14 positions matching TRBD2. CDR3 length: 18 amino acids. CDR1 and CDR2 (germline): LGHNA, YSLEER. V lost 4 bases, J lost 4 bases, and 10 bases stayed unmatched.

The chain has TRBV28 and TRBJ2-3, with 9 bases lining up with TRBD1. J lost 0 bases, V lost 6 bases, and 7 bases had no gene match. The CDR3 runs to 16 residues. Germline CDR1 and CDR2: MDHEN and SYDVKM. The CDR3 sequence is CASSTGGYISTDTQYF. Written as DNA, the CDR3 is TGTGCCAGCAGCACAGGGGGCTACATTAGCACAGATACGCAGTATTTT.

This chain links TRBV7-2 with TRBJ1-5, with TRBD1 matching 8 bases. Germline V gene lookup returns CDR1 SGHTA and CDR2 FQGNSA. The V and J ends lost 1 base and 12 bases, in that order; junction bases with no gene match: 8. The length of the CDR3 is 14 residues. CDR3 coding DNA: TGTGCCAGCAGCTTAGGGACAGGGTACAATATCCAGCATTTT. This encodes CASSLGTGYNIQHF.

The V call is TRBV30, the J call TRBJ2-7; 8 bases are a match to TRBD1. V lost 1 base and J lost 1; bases outside the gene matches: 9. This CDR3 comprises 16 residues. In germline, CDR1 is GTSNPN, CDR2 SVGIG (reference sequence). In nucleotides, the CDR3 is TGTGCCTGGAGTGAGTTTGGCCAGGGGGCTTCCTACGAGCAGTACTTC. Amino acids: CAWSEFGQGASYEQYF.

This chain connects TRBV10-3 to TRBJ1-2; 7 nucleotides align to TRBD1. Germline loops: CDR1 ENHRY, CDR2 SYGVKD. The V segment lost 6 bases and the J segment 3 bases; nucleotides outside the gene matches: 7. This CDR3 contains 14 residues. For the CDR3, the DNA is TGTGCCATCAGCGGGGATACAGGGGACTATGGCTACACCTTC. The encoded protein is CAISGDTGDYGYTF.

This chain uses TRBV4-1 with TRBJ2-3; D perhaps matches TRBD2 (5 bases). Germline CDR1 reads MGHRA; CDR2 reads YSYEKL. Trimming took 4 bases from V and 5 from J, leaving 13 bases between them. This CDR3 spans 14 amino acids. CDR3 loop: CASSRRLGGDTQYF. In DNA, the CDR3 is TGCGCCAGCAGCCGCCGATTAGGAGGAGATACGCAGTATTTT.

J is TRBJ1-1 and V is TRBV28; 10 nucleotides align to TRBD1. CDR3 length equals 13 residues. V dropped 6 bases and J dropped 4; count of bases not matched to a gene: 2. CDR1 MDHEN and CDR2 SYDVKM come from the germline V gene. The chain's CDR3 is CASRWTGGTEAFF. As DNA, the CDR3 is TGTGCCAGCAGGTGGACAGGGGGCACTGAAGCTTTCTTT.

The chain employs TRBV2 and TRBJ1-1, with a possible D match to TRBD1 (6 bases). The CDR3 loop spans 13 amino acids. V gave up 11 bases and J gave up 1 base, with 14 bases separating them. CDR1 is SNHLY and CDR2 is FYNNEI in the germline V gene. The CDR3 DNA is TGTGCCTCCAAAGGACAGCCGAACACTGAAGCTTTCTTT. This gives the protein CASKGQPNTEAFF.

This chain uses TRBV6-6 with TRBJ2-3, with TRBD2 identical over 10 bases. The trim removed 6 bases at V and 3 bases at J, leaving 9 bases unmatched. Germline assignment: CDR1 MNHNY and CDR2 SVGAGI (reference sequence). This CDR3 region has 16 residues. CDR3 sequence reads: CASSNKRGGRTDTQYF. CDR3 nucleotide sequence: TGTGCCAGCAGCAATAAGCGGGGGGGCCGTACAGATACGCAGTATTTT.

The chain employs TRBV28 and TRBJ1-2; 12 nucleotides line up with TRBD1. The germline V gene has CDR1 MDHEN and CDR2 SYDVKM. The CDR3 contains 15 residues. The V gene end was trimmed by 8 bases and the J gene end by 4 bases; junction bases not matched to a gene: 8. The CDR3 protein is CASGGQGADIYGYTF. The CDR3, as DNA: TGTGCCAGCGGGGGACAGGGGGCAGACATCTATGGCTACACCTTC.

This clone turned up a few times. The chain uses TRBV10-3 and TRBJ2-7; 10 bases align to TRBD1. Germline CDR1 and CDR2: ENHRY and SYGVKD. Trimming at V came to 10 bases and at J to 3 bases, leaving 15 bases not matched to a gene. The CDR3 contains 16 residues. In DNA form, the CDR3 reads TGTGCCACCGACAGGGGGCGTGAGGGAAGGGACTACGAGCAGTACTTC. This sequence encodes CATDRGREGRDYEQYF.

This clone was seen more than once but under ten times. The chain uses TRBV5-4 and TRBJ1-4, with a weak D call TRBD1 (6 bases). The V gene lost 0 bases and the J gene lost 10 bases, with 19 bases spanning the gap. The CDR3 covers 16 residues. CDR1 and CDR2 from the germline V gene are SGHNT and YYREEE (reference sequence). CDR3 region: CASSLGQYRASGKLFF. The CDR3 DNA reads TGTGCCAGCAGCTTGGGACAGTACAGGGCCTCTGGAAAACTGTTTTTT. Combining the CDR3 with reference TRBV5-4 and TRBJ1-4 gives the whole variable domain ETGVTQSPTHLIKTRGQQVTLRCSSQSGHNTVSWYQQALGQGPQFIFQYYREEENGRGNFPPRFSGLQFPNYSSELNVNALELDDSALYLCASSLGQYRASGKLFFGSGTQLSVL.

The sample holds one count of this clone. The chain uses TRBV19 and TRBJ2-7; tentative D call: TRBD2 (5 bases). CDR3 length: 16 residues. The germline V gene has CDR1 LNHDA and CDR2 SQIVND (reference sequence). Trimming took off 6 bases at V and 2 bases at J, with 20 bases between the two ends. The CDR3 here is CASSPNTFRTPYEQYF. In DNA form, the CDR3 reads TGTGCCAGTAGCCCAAATACTTTTCGGACTCCCTACGAGCAGTACTTC.

This sequence joins TRBV19 and TRBJ2-4; the match to TRBD1 covers 9 bases. The trim removed 6 bases at V and 6 bases at J, leaving 6 bases unmatched. Germline loops: CDR1 LNHDA, CDR2 SQIVND (reference sequence). The CDR3 has 14 residues. The CDR3, as DNA: TGTGCCAGTAGCCCACTGGGACAGGGAAACATTCAGTACTTC. This encodes CASSPLGQGNIQYF.